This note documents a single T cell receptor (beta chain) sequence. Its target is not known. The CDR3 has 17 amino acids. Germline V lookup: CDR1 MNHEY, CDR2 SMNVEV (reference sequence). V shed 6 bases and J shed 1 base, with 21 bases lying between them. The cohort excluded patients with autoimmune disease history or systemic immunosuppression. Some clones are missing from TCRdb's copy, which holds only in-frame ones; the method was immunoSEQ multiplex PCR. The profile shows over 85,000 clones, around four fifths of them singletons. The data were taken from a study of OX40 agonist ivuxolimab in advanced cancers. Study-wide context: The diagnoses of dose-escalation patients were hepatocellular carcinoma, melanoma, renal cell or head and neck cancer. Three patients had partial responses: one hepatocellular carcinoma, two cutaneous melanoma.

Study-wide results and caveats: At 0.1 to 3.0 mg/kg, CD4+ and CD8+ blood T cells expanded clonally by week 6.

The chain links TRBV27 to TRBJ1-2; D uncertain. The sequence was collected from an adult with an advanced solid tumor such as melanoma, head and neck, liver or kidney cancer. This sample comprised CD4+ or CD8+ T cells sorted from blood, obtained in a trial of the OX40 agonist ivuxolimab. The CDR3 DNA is TGTGCCAGCAGCACCCGGAGAGGGAGCGAAGTTAACTATGGCTACACCTTC. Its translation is CASSTRRGSEVNYGYTF.